The 29 T cell receptor beta chains in this list originate from one sample, sequenced in a study of blood T cell repertoires in COVID-19. This table comes from immunoSEQ multiplex PCR, and its TCRdb copy is limited to in-frame clones, with some not included. In the table there are 85,000 to 130,000 clones, under 85% of which are singletons. Specimen: peripheral blood. The receptors derive from a woman in her sixties with acute or convalescent COVID-19.

J is TRBJ1-3 and V is TRBV18; 10 nucleotides match TRBD1. This CDR3 is 15 amino acids long. Trimming cost V 1 base and J 5 bases; bases outside gene matches: 2. Germline lookup yields CDR1 KGHSH and CDR2 LQKENI. This CDR3 reads CASSPLDRGRNTIYF. The DNA of the CDR3 is TGTGCCAGCTCACCACTCGACAGGGGGCGAAACACCATATATTTT. The whole variable domain, remainder taken from reference TRBV18 and TRBJ1-3, is NAGVMQNPRHLVRRRGQEARLRCSPMKGHSHVYWYRQLPEEGLKFMVYLQKENIIDESGMPKERFSAEFPKEGPSILRIQQVVRGDSAAYFCASSPLDRGRNTIYFGEGSWLTVV.

V is TRBV5-1 and J is TRBJ2-7, with 7 bases fitting TRBD1. Germline CDR1 SGHRS, CDR2 YFSETQ. With 5 bases clipped from V and 0 bases from J, the junction kept 8 bases outside the gene matches. The CDR3 runs 15 residues. The DNA of the CDR3 is TGCGCCAGCAGGGCTCTGGGGGACAGCTCCTACGAGCAGTACTTC. As protein: CASRALGDSSYEQYF.

The J gene is TRBJ1-5, the V gene TRBV28; D not certain. The CDR3 has 12 amino acids. Germline loops: CDR1 MDHEN, CDR2 SYDVKM. V lost 9 bases and J 1 base, leaving 7 bases between the germline ends. The chain's CDR3 is CASQASNQPQHF. The CDR3 DNA reads as TGTGCCAGTCAGGCCAGCAATCAGCCCCAGCATTTT.

The rearrangement joins TRBV6-1 to TRBJ2-3; D possibly corresponds to TRBD2 (6 bases). V was clipped by 0 bases and J by 3 bases, with 13 bases between them. The CDR3 sequence is 16 residues long. Germline CDR1 is MNHNS and CDR2 is SASEGT. The CDR3 here is CASSEALAAQTDTQYF. The DNA for the CDR3 is TGTGCCAGCAGTGAAGCACTAGCCGCCCAGACAGATACGCAGTATTTT.

There are a few counts of this clone. The chain uses TRBV29-1 and TRBJ1-1, with TRBD1 matching over 10 bases. With V trimmed by 7 bases and J by 4 bases, 3 bases remained unmatched. The CDR3 extends over 12 amino acids. Germline V gene lookup returns CDR1 SQVTM and CDR2 ANQGSEA. CDR3 in amino acids: CSARTGGTEAFF. In nucleotides, the CDR3 is TGCAGCGCTCGGACAGGGGGCACTGAAGCTTTCTTT.

The chain links TRBV28 to TRBJ2-2; 9 bases are a match to TRBD2. This CDR3 has 15 amino acids. Trimming cost V 3 bases and J 6 bases; bases outside gene matches: 5. CDR1 is MDHEN and CDR2 is SYDVKM in the germline V gene. The CDR3 loop is CASSLTGLAPGELFF. The CDR3 DNA reads TGTGCCAGCAGTTTGACGGGACTAGCCCCCGGGGAGCTGTTTTTT.

The V call is TRBV4-1, the J call TRBJ2-1; the match to TRBD2 covers 8 bases. V dropped 0 bases and J dropped 0; count of bases not matched to a gene: 4. Looked up from germline, CDR1 is MGHRA and CDR2 is YSYEKL. The CDR3 runs to 17 residues. The CDR3 nucleotides read TGCGCCAGCAGCCAAGATCACGGGGGGGACTCCTACAATGAGCAGTTCTTC. This gives the protein CASSQDHGGDSYNEQFF.

This clone ranks as medium-sized (0.01 to 0.1%). This sequence joins TRBV19 and TRBJ2-5; TRBD2 agrees at 9 bases. V dropped 4 bases and J dropped 5; count of bases not matched to a gene: 8. This CDR3 is 15 amino acids long. Germline values: CDR1 LNHDA, CDR2 SQIVND (reference sequence). The CDR3 DNA follows: TGTGCCAGTAGTAGAAGTAGCGGGAGTCCTGAGACCCAGTACTTC. The encoded protein is CASSRSSGSPETQYF.

This clone was seen at least ten times. The chain recombines TRBV6-2 or TRBV6-3 with TRBJ1-4; D is unclear. V lost 0 bases and J lost 7, with 12 bases in between. There are 15 residues in the CDR3. The germline V gene has CDR1 MNHEY and CDR2 SVGEGT. The chain's CDR3 is CASSYSMEGSEKLFF. CDR3 DNA sequence: TGTGCCAGCAGTTACTCGATGGAGGGCAGTGAAAAACTGTTTTTT.

This clone was seen only a few times. V and J are TRBV7-9 and TRBJ1-3; weak D call: TRBD1 (5 bases). CDR1 is SEHNR, CDR2 FQNEAQ, per germline (reference sequence). V gave up 1 base and J gave up 4 bases, with 14 bases separating them. The CDR3 is made up of 16 amino acids. The CDR3, as DNA: TGTGCCAGCAGCTTAGAGGCAGGGCCAACAGGAAACACCATATATTTT. Protein: CASSLEAGPTGNTIYF. Complete variable domain (other parts from reference TRBV7-9 and TRBJ1-3): DTGVSQNPRHKITKRGQNVTFRCDPISEHNRLYWYRQTLGQGPEFLTYFQNEAQLEKSRLLSDRFSAERPKGSFSTLEIQRTEQGDSAMYLCASSLEAGPTGNTIYFGEGSWLTVV.

This chain connects TRBV29-1 to TRBJ2-7; TRBD2 matches at 11 bases. CDR1 and CDR2 (germline): SQVTM, ANQGSEA. V was clipped by 5 bases and J by 2 bases; unmatched bases: 8. This CDR3 has 15 amino acids. The CDR3 region has the DNA TGCAGCGTTCTGAAACTAGCGGGGGTTACCTACGAGCAGTACTTC. Translating gives CSVLKLAGVTYEQYF.

The chain uses TRBV5-1 and TRBJ1-1, with 9 bases aligning to TRBD1. V shed 4 bases and J 0 bases; nucleotides not matched to a gene: 4. CDR3 size: 15 residues. Germline V lookup: CDR1 SGHRS, CDR2 YFSETQ. The CDR3 protein is CASSIRDRVNTEAFF. In nucleotides, the CDR3 is TGCGCCAGCAGCATCCGGGACAGGGTGAACACTGAAGCTTTCTTT.

This rearrangement joins TRBV19 to TRBJ1-5; 7 bases fit TRBD1. With 6 bases clipped from V and 5 bases from J, the junction kept 10 bases outside the gene matches. This CDR3 is 15 amino acids long. CDR1 and CDR2 (germline): LNHDA, SQIVND (reference sequence). The CDR3 spells CASRTTGRRDQPQHF. In DNA, the CDR3 is TGTGCCAGTAGAACGACAGGGAGAAGGGATCAGCCCCAGCATTTT. Variable domain in full (rest from reference TRBV19 and TRBJ1-5): DGGITQSPKYLFRKEGQNVTLSCEQNLNHDAMYWYRQDPGQGLRLIYYSQIVNDFQKGDIAEGYSVSREKKESFPLTVTSAQKNPTAFYLCASRTTGRRDQPQHFGDGTRLSIL.

The chain recombines TRBV14 with TRBJ1-2; 8 bases fit TRBD1. The CDR3 spans 14 residues. The V gene end was trimmed by 1 base and the J gene end by 7 bases; junction bases not matched to a gene: 5. Germline V gives CDR1 SGHDN, CDR2 FVKESK. The CDR3 coding sequence is TGTGCCAGCAGCCAAGGGACAGGGTCCCGTGGCTACACCTTC. The encoded protein is CASSQGTGSRGYTF.

The rearrangement joins TRBV27 to TRBJ1-5; D unresolved. The CDR3 is made up of 14 amino acids. CDR1 is MNHEY and CDR2 is SMNVEV in the germline V gene (reference sequence). V dropped 0 bases and J dropped 9 bases, with 12 bases sitting between them. In DNA form, the CDR3 reads TGTGCCAGCAGTTTATCGCCCAAGGGAGGGCCCCAGCATTTT. Translating gives CASSLSPKGGPQHF.

The rearrangement links TRBV6-5 to TRBJ2-3, with D possibly being TRBD1 (6 bases). Germline-derived CDR1 and CDR2 are MNHEY and SVGAGI. Trimming removed 4 bases from V and 3 bases from J, with 17 bases in between. The CDR3 contains 16 residues. As DNA, the CDR3 is TGTGCCAGCAGTTCCCCTGAAGCCAGGGGAACAGATACGCAGTATTTT. It is translated as CASSSPEARGTDTQYF.

V gene TRBV11-3 combines with J gene TRBJ2-5, with 7 bases matching TRBD1. The CDR3 contains 15 residues. CDR1 SGHNT and CDR2 YENEEA come from the germline V gene. V lost 5 bases, J lost 5 bases, and 11 bases stayed unmatched. In nucleotides, the CDR3 is TGTGCCAGCAGCCTAGGACAGGCCGGTGGGGAGACCCAGTACTTC. It encodes CASSLGQAGGETQYF.

The chain is built from TRBV6-5 and TRBJ1-6, with unresolved D. Trimming took off 5 bases at V and 6 bases at J, with 5 bases between the two ends. The CDR3 is 12 residues long. In germline, CDR1 is MNHEY, CDR2 SVGAGI. The CDR3 DNA sequence: TGTGCCAGCAGTCCCCTTAATTCACCCCTCCACTTT. Translation: CASSPLNSPLHF.

This clone was seen a single time. The chain has TRBV4-1 and TRBJ2-5, with 9 positions matching TRBD1. This CDR3 has 15 amino acids. Germline V lookup: CDR1 MGHRA, CDR2 YSYEKL. Trimming cost V 1 base and J 5 bases; bases outside gene matches: 5. CDR3 DNA sequence: TGCGCCAGCAGCCAAGGGGACAGGGAGGAGGAGACCCAGTACTTC. This sequence encodes CASSQGDREEETQYF.

This clone was counted a single time. The chain couples TRBV15 to TRBJ2-2; possible D gene TRBD2, 6 bases. There are 16 residues in the CDR3. CDR1 LNHNV and CDR2 YYDKDF come from the germline V gene (reference sequence). V was pared by 3 bases and J by 6 bases, with 17 bases between. CDR3 in DNA: TGTGCCACCAGCAGGAAAGGGGACTTCACCTCCGGGGAGCTGTTTTTT. Amino acid sequence: CATSRKGDFTSGELFF. Full variable domain (rest looked up from reference TRBV15 and TRBJ2-2): DAMVIQNPRYQVTQFGKPVTLSCSQTLNHNVMYWYQQKSSQAPKLLFHYYDKDFNNEADTPDNFQSRRPNTSFCFLDIRSPGLGDTAMYLCATSRKGDFTSGELFFGEGSRLTVL.

The chain recombines TRBV2 with TRBJ2-2; TRBD1 matches at 7 bases. V dropped 7 bases and J dropped 7; count of bases not matched to a gene: 9. The CDR3 sequence is 14 residues long. Germline loops: CDR1 SNHLY, CDR2 FYNNEI. This chain's CDR3 is CASTIRTGGGELFF. The CDR3 DNA reads TGTGCCAGCACCATACGGACAGGTGGCGGGGAGCTGTTTTTT.

The chain carries TRBV2 and TRBJ2-1, with TRBD2 matching over 7 bases. This CDR3 comprises 14 residues. Per the germline V gene, CDR1 is SNHLY and CDR2 is FYNNEI. With V trimmed by 5 bases and J by 3 bases, 4 bases remained unmatched. CDR3 DNA sequence: TGTGCCAGCAGTTTTGCGGGAGACTACAATGAGCAGTTCTTC. Translated: CASSFAGDYNEQFF.

The chain is built from TRBV3-1 (or the pseudogene TRBV3-2) and TRBJ1-1; D remains unclear. Trimming left V 4 bases short and J 3 bases short, with 12 bases between. CDR1 LGHDT and CDR2 YNNKEL come from the germline V gene (reference sequence). The CDR3 extends over 14 amino acids. This CDR3 is CASSPPGGYTEAFF. DNA for the CDR3: TGTGCCAGCAGCCCACCGGGAGGGTACACTGAAGCTTTCTTT.

V gene TRBV6-5 combines with J gene TRBJ1-1; the match to TRBD1 covers 8 bases. The CDR3 totals 13 residues. V was pared by 2 bases and J by 8 bases, with 4 bases of the junction left unmatched. Germline-derived CDR1 and CDR2 are MNHEY and SVGAGI. This CDR3 is CASSYNRDREAFF. The CDR3 DNA reads TGTGCCAGCAGTTACAACAGGGACAGGGAAGCTTTCTTT.

The V call is TRBV19, the J call TRBJ2-7; 7 bases match TRBD1. This CDR3 has 15 amino acids. Germline V gives CDR1 LNHDA, CDR2 SQIVND (reference sequence). The ends lost 4 bases at V and 2 bases at J; junction bases unmatched: 8. CDR3 in DNA: TGTGCCAGTAGTAAAAACCGGGACAGACCCTACGAGCAGTACTTC. Protein product: CASSKNRDRPYEQYF.

The J gene is TRBJ2-2, the V gene TRBV27; the match to TRBD1 covers 7 bases. The CDR3 spans 14 residues. Germline V CDR1 and CDR2: MNHEY, SMNVEV (reference sequence). With 4 bases clipped from V and 5 bases from J, the junction kept 4 bases outside the gene matches. CDR3 region: CASSWDRGTGELFF. CDR3 bases: TGTGCCAGCAGTTGGGACAGAGGTACCGGGGAGCTGTTTTTT.

This clone has only a few counts. V usage is TRBV3-1 (or the pseudogene TRBV3-2) and J usage is TRBJ1-2; TRBD1 might be the D (5 bases). Germline V gene lookup returns CDR1 LGHDT and CDR2 YNNKEL (reference sequence). V lost 1 base, J lost 8 bases, and 14 bases lay in between. This CDR3 contains 14 residues. The CDR3 nucleotides read TGTGCCAGCAGCCAAGCCTCGCAGGGCACAGGCTACACCTTC. Translation: CASSQASQGTGYTF.

J is TRBJ1-3 and V is TRBV5-4; 7 bases fit TRBD1. J gave up 3 bases and V 4 bases, and 10 bases lay outside the gene matches. Germline V gene data show CDR1 as SGHNT and CDR2 as YYREEE (reference sequence). The CDR3 extends over 16 amino acids. The CDR3, as DNA: TGTGCCAGCAGCATGGGGACAGTATCTTTTGGAAACACCATATATTTT. This encodes CASSMGTVSFGNTIYF.

This sequence joins TRBV9 and TRBJ1-2, with a weak D call TRBD1 (5 bases). The CDR3 runs 14 residues. Trimming removed 3 bases from V and 1 base from J, with 10 bases in between. Germline V gene data show CDR1 as SGDLS and CDR2 as YYNGEE. CDR3 region: CASSASGGNYGYTF. The CDR3 coding sequence is TGTGCCAGCAGCGCTAGCGGGGGTAACTATGGCTACACCTTC.